Following are 9 T cell receptor beta chains from one sample sequenced in a study of CD8 T cells in Susac syndrome. An amount of RNA that ranged from roughly 0.5 to 1 ug was reverse transcribed with random hexamers. MiXCR, run by TCRdb on the immunoSEQ multiplex PCR reads, gives a single entry per CDR3 protein. The sample lists under 200,000 distinct CDR3 sequences, roughly 95% occurring once. Sequenced sample: CD4+ T cells from PBMCs. Every receptor here comes from a human donor in good health.

This chain joins TRBV24-1 and TRBJ2-7; no clear D. The CDR3 extends over 15 amino acids. The V end lost 9 bases, the J end lost 2 bases, and 19 bases lay between the germline ends. Germline V CDR1 and CDR2: KGHDR, SFDVKD. CDR3 region: CATPPWRQFTYEQYV. The CDR3 bases are TGTGCCACCCCCCCTTGGCGCCAGTTTACCTACGAGCAGTACGTC.

The chain recombines TRBV5-5 with TRBJ2-4; D uncertain. V shed 9 bases and J shed 5 bases, with 21 bases lying between them. Germline V gene data show CDR1 as SGHKS and CDR2 as YYEKEE (reference sequence). The CDR3 runs 15 residues. In DNA, the CDR3 is TGTGCCACAGGCATAGGCGCAACTTCCCAAAACATTCAGTACTTC. Its protein product is CATGIGATSQNIQYF.

V gene TRBV3-1 combines with J gene TRBJ2-1; no clear D. Germline V gene data show CDR1 as LGHDT and CDR2 as YNNKEL (reference sequence). V was shortened by 4 bases and J by 7 bases, with 11 bases between the two germline ends. This CDR3 contains 13 residues. The CDR3 protein is CASSPDVGNEQFF. The CDR3 DNA sequence: TGTGCCAGCAGCCCTGACGTTGGGAATGAGCAGTTCTTC.

The chain couples TRBV24-1 to TRBJ2-3; TRBD2 matches 7 bases. The length of the CDR3 is 16 residues. J lost 0 bases, V lost 3 bases, and 5 bases had no gene match. Germline lookup yields CDR1 KGHDR and CDR2 SFDVKD. CDR3 loop: CATSDRLAESTDTQYF. CDR3 bases: TGTGCCACCAGTGATAGGCTAGCGGAAAGCACAGATACGCAGTATTTT.

The J gene is TRBJ2-6, the V gene TRBV15; D is undetermined. V lost 4 bases to trimming and J lost 0 bases, with 13 bases between them. The CDR3 runs 17 residues. In germline, CDR1 is LNHNV, CDR2 YYDKDF (reference sequence). Here the CDR3 reads CATSTDRRVSGANVLTF. CDR3 nucleotides: TGTGCCACCAGCACGGACCGACGTGTCTCTGGGGCCAACGTCCTGACTTTC. Full variable domain (outside the CDR3, taken from reference TRBV15 and TRBJ2-6): DAMVIQNPRYQVTQFGKPVTLSCSQTLNHNVMYWYQQKSSQAPKLLFHYYDKDFNNEADTPDNFQSRRPNTSFCFLDIRSPGLGDTAMYLCATSTDRRVSGANVLTFGAGSRLTVL.

V gene TRBV6-6 combines with J gene TRBJ2-7; D is ambiguous. V gave up 9 bases and J gave up 4 bases, with 19 bases separating them. This CDR3 has 14 residues. Germline CDR1 reads MNHNY; CDR2 reads SVGAGI (reference sequence). DNA for the CDR3: TGTGCCAGTTCCGGTGGGATCTCCCTTTACGAGCAGTACGTC. It encodes CASSGGISLYEQYV.

V gene TRBV9 combines with J gene TRBJ2-3; 9 bases map to TRBD2. V was pared by 7 bases and J by 1 base, with 10 bases of the junction left unmatched. The CDR3 sequence is 16 residues long. Germline CDR1 SGDLS, CDR2 YYNGEE. The CDR3 region has the DNA TGTGCCAGCGGTAGAGTAGCGGGAGAGGGCACAGATACGCAGTATTTT. This codes for CASGRVAGEGTDTQYF.

The chain combines TRBV18 with TRBJ1-2; 7 nucleotides agree with TRBD1. Per the germline V gene, CDR1 is KGHSH and CDR2 is LQKENI. The CDR3 is 13 residues long. V lost 3 bases and J lost 6; bases outside the gene matches: 4. The CDR3 nucleotides read TGTGCCAGCTCACCGACAGGGCTGGATGGCTACACCTTC. Amino acid sequence: CASSPTGLDGYTF.

The V gene is TRBV4-3, the J gene TRBJ2-3, with a tentative D call TRBD2 (5 bases). Germline V gene lookup returns CDR1 LGHNA and CDR2 YSLEER. The CDR3 sequence is 15 residues long. V was cut by 1 base and J by 5 bases, with 13 bases left in between. The CDR3 DNA follows: TGCGCCAGCAGCCAAGCATCCCTAGCCGGAGATACGCAGTATTTT. Its protein is CASSQASLAGDTQYF.